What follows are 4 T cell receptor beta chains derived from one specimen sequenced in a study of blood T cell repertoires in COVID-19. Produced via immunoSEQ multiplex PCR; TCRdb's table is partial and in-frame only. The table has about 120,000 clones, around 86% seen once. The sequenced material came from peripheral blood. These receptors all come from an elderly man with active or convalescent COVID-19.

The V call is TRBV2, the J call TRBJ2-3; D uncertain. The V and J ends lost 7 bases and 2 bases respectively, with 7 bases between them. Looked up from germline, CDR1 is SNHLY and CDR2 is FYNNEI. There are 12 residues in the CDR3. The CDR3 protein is CASNQATDTQYF. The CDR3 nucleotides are TGTGCCAGCAACCAGGCCACAGATACGCAGTATTTT.

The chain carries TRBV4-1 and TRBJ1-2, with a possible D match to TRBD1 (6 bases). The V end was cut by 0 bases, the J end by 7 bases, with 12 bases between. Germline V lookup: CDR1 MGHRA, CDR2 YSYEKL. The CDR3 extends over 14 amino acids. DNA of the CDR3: TGCGCCAGCAGCCAAGACAGGGGCGGTACTGGCTACACCTTC. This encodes CASSQDRGGTGYTF.

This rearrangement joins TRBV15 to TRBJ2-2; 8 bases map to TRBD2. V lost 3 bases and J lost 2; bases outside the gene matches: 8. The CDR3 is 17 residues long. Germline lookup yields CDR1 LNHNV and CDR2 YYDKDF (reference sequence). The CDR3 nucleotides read TGTGCCACCAGCAGCGGTAGACTAGCGCGAAACACCGGGGAGCTGTTTTTT. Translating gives CATSSGRLARNTGELFF.

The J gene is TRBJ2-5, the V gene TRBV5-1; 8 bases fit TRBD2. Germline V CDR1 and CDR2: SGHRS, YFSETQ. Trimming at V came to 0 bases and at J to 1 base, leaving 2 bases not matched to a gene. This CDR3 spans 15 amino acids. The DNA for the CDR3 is TGCGCCAGCAGCTTGGACGGGACTAGCCAAGAGACCCAGTACTTC. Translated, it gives CASSLDGTSQETQYF.